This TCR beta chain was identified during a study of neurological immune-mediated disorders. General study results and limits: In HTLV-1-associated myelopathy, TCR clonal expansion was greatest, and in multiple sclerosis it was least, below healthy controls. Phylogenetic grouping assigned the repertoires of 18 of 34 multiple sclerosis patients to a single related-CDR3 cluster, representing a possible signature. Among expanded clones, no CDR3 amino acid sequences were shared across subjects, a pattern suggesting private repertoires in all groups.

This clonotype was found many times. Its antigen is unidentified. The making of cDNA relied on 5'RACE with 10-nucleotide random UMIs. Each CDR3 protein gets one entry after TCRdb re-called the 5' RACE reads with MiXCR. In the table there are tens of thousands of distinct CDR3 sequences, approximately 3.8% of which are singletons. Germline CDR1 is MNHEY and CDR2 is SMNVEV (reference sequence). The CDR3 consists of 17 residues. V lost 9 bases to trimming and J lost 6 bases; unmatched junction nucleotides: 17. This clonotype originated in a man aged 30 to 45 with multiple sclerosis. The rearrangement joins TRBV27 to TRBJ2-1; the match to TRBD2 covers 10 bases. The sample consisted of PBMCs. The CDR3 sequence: CASSSSGSRGLGNEQFF. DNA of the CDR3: TGTGCCAGTTCGTCTAGCGGGAGTCGAGGATTGGGCAATGAGCAGTTCTTC.